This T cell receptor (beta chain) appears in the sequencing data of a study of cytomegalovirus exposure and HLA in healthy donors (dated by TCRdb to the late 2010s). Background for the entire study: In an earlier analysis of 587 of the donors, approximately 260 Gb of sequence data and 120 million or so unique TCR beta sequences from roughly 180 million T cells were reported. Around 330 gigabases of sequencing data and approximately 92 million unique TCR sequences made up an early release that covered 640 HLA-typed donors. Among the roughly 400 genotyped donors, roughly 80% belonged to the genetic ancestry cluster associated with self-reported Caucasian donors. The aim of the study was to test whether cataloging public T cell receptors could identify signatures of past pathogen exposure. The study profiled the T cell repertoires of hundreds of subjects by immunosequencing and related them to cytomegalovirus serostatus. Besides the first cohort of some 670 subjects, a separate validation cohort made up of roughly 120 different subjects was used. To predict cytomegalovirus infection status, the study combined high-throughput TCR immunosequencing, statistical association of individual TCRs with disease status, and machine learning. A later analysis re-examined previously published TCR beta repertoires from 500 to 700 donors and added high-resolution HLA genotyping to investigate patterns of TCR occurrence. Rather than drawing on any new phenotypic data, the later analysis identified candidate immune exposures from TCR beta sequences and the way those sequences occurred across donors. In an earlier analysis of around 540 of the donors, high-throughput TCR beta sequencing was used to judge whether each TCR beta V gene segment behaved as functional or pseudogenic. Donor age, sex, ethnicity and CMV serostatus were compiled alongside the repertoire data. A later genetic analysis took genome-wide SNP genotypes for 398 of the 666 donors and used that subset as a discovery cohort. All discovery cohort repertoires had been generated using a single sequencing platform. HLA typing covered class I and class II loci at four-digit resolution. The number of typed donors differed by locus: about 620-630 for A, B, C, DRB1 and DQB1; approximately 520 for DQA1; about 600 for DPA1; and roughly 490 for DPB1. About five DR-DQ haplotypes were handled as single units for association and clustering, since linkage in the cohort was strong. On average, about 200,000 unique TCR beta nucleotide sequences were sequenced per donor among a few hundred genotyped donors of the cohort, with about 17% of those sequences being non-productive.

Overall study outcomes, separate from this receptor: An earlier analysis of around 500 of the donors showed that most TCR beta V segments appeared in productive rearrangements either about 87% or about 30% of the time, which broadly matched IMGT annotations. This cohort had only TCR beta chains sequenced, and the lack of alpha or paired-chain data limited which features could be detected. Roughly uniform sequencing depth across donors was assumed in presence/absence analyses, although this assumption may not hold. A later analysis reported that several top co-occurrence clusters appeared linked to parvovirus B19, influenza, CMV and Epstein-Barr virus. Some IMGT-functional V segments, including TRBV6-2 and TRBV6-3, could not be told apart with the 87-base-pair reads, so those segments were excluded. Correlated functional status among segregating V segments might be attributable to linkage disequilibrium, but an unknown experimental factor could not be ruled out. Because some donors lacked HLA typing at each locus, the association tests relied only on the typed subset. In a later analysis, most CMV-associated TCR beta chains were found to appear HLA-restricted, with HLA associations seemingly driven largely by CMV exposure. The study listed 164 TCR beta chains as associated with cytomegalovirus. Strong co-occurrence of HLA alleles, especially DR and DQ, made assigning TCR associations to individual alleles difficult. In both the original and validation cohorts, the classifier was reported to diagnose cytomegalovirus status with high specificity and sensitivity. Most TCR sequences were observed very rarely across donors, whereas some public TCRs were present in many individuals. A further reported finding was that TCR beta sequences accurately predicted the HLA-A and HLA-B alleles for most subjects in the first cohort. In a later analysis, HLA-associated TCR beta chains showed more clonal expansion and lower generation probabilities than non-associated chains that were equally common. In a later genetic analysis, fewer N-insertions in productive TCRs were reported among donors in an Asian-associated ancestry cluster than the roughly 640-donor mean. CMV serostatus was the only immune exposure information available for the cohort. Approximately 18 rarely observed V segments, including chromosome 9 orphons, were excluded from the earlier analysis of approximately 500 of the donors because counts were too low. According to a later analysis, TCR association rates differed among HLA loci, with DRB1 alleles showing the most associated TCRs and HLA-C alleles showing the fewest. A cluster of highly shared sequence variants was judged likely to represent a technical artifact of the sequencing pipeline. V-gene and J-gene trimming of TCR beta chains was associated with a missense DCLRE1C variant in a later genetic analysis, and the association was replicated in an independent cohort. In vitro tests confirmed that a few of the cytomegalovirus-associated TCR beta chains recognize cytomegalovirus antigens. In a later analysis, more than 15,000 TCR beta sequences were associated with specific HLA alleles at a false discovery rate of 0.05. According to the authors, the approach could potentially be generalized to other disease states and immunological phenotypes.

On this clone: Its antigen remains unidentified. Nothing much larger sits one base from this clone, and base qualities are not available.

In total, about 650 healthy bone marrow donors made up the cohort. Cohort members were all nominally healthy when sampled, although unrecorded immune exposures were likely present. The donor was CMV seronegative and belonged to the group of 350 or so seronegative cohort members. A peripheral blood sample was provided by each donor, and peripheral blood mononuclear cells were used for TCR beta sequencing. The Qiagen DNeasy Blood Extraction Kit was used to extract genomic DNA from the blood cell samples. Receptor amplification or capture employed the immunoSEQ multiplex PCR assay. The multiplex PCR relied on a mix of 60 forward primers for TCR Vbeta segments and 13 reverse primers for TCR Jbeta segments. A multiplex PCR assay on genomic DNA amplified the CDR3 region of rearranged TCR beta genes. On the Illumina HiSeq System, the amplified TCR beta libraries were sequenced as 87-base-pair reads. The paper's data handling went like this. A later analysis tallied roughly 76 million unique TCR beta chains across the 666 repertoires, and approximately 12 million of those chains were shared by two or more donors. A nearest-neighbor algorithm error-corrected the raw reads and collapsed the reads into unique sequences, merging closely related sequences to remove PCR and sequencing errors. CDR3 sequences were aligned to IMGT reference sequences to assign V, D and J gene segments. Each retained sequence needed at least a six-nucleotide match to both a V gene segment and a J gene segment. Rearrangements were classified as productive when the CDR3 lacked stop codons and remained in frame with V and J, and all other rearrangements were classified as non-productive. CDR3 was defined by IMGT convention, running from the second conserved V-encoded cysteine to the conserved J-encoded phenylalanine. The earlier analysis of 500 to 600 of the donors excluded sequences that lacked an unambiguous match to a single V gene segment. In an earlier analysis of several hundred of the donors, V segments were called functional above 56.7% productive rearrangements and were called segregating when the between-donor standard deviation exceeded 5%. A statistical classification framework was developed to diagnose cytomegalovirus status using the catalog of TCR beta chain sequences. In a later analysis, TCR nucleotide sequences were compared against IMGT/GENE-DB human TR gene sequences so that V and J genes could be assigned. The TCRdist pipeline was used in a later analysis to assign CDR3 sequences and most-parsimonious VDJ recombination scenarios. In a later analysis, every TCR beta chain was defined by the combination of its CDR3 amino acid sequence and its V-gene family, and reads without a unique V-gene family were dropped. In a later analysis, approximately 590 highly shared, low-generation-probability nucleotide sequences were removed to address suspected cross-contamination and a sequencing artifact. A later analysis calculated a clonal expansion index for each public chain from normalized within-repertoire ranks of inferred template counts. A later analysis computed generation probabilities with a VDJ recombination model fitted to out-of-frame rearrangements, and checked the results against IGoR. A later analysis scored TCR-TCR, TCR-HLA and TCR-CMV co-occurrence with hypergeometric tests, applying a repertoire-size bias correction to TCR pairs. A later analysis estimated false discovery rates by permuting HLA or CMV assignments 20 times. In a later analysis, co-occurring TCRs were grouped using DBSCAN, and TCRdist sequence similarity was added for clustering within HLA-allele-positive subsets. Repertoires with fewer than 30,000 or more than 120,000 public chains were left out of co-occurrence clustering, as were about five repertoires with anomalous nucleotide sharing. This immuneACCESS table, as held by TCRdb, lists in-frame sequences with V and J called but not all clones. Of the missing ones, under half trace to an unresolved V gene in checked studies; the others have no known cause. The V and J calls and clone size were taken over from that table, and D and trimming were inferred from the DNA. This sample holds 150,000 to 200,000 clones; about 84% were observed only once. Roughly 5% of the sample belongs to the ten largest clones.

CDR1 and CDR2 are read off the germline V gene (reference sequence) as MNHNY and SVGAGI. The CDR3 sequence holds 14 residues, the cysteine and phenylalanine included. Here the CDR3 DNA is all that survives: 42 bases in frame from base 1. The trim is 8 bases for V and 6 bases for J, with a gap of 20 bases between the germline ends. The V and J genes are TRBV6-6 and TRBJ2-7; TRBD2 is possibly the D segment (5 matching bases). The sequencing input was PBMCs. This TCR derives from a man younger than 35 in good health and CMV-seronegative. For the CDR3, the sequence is CASVTADKGGEQYF. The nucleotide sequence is TGTGCCAGCGTCACAGCGGATAAAGGTGGCGAGCAGTACTTC.